Below, 24 T cell receptor beta chains from the same sample are listed, as sequenced in a study of T-cell memory formation after mild COVID-19. TCRdb reprocessed the 5' RACE reads with MiXCR, giving one entry per CDR3 protein. The sample lists hundreds of thousands of distinct CDR3 sequences, approximately 16% seen once, with 20% to 25% in the top ten. Sequenced input: PBMCs or a T cell subset sorted from them (not recorded which). The origin of the receptors is a man in his late teens or twenties who had mild COVID-19 (a few samples of this study predate the infection). Cell type and time point are not known.

About this clonotype itself: The junction shows a germline mismatch at one end, possibly a read error. V usage is TRBV7-2 and J usage is TRBJ2-3; TRBD2 aligns across 9 bases. CDR3 length: 14 residues. CDR1 and CDR2 from the germline V gene are SGHTA and FQGNSA. CDR3: CASSLAGHTDTQYF. DNA of the CDR3: TGTGCCAGCAGCCTAGCGGGGCACACAGATACGCAGTATTTT.

There are many counts of this clonotype. This chain links TRBV12-3 or TRBV12-4 with TRBJ2-7, with no clear D. This CDR3 comprises 11 residues. V lost 4 bases and J lost 2, with 3 bases in between. CDR3 DNA sequence: TGTGCCAGCAGTTCCGCCTACGAGCAGTACTTC. Its protein is CASSSAYEQYF.

The chain links TRBV7-3 to TRBJ1-1, with no clear D. The germline V and J ends were trimmed by 1 base and 8 bases, with 14 bases remaining between them. The CDR3 is 14 residues long. Germline V gives CDR1 SGHTA, CDR2 FQGTGA. In nucleotides, the CDR3 is TGTGCCAGCAGCTTAATGCCGGGTCTAGGAGAAGCTTTCTTT. It yields the protein CASSLMPGLGEAFF.

This clonotype turned up a few times. The chain employs TRBV7-2 and TRBJ1-2; 10 bases fit TRBD1. Germline lookup yields CDR1 SGHTA and CDR2 FQGNSA. The CDR3 is 15 residues long. The V segment lost 1 base and the J segment 7 bases; nucleotides outside the gene matches: 6. This chain's CDR3 is CASSLGRDRGAGYTF. As DNA, the CDR3 is TGTGCCAGCAGCTTAGGACGGGACAGGGGTGCTGGCTACACCTTC. Full variable domain (rest looked up from reference TRBV7-2 and TRBJ1-2): GAGVSQSPSNKVTEKGKDVELRCDPISGHTALYWYRQSLGQGLEFLIYFQGNSAPDKSGLPSDRFSAERTGGSVSTLTIQRTQQEDSAVYLCASSLGRDRGAGYTFGSGTRLTVV.

The J gene is TRBJ1-2, the V gene TRBV5-1, with D uncertain. The germline gives CDR1 SGHRS, CDR2 YFSETQ. V was pared by 7 bases and J by 8 bases, with 18 bases between. The CDR3 runs 13 residues. The CDR3 protein is CASGEPPIRGYTF. CDR3 DNA: TGCGCCAGCGGAGAGCCCCCCATCCGGGGCTACACCTTC.

This chain connects TRBV6-1 to TRBJ2-7; possibly TRBD1 for D (5 bases). Germline assignment: CDR1 MNHNS and CDR2 SASEGT. CDR3 size: 12 residues. The V end lost 4 bases, the J end lost 6 bases, and 10 bases lay between the germline ends. As DNA, the CDR3 is TGTGCCAGCAGTGGGTCAGGGTTCGAGCAGTACGTC. Protein: CASSGSGFEQYV.

This clonotype was counted between two and nine times. The CDR3 DNA reads TGTGCCAGCAGGGCAGGGATTAACTATAATTCACCCCTCCACTTT. Amino acid sequence: CASRAGINYNSPLHF. V is TRBV7-2 and J is TRBJ1-6; tentatively, D is TRBD1 (5 bases). This CDR3 comprises 15 residues. The V end was cut by 6 bases, the J end by 3 bases, with 12 bases between. Per the germline V gene, CDR1 is SGHTA and CDR2 is FQGNSA.

This clonotype was seen a handful of times. The V gene is TRBV20-1, the J gene TRBJ2-7, with 7 bases matching TRBD1. The CDR3 totals 13 residues. Germline V gene data show CDR1 as DFQATT and CDR2 as SNEGSKA (reference sequence). Losses at the gene ends were 4 bases for V and 3 bases for J; bases not matched to a gene: 6. The CDR3 sequence is CSANGQVDYEQYV. In DNA form, the CDR3 reads TGCAGTGCTAACGGACAGGTGGACTACGAGCAGTACGTC.

This clonotype was observed a handful of times. The chain couples TRBV5-1 to TRBJ2-2; D is perhaps TRBD1 (6 bases). Germline CDR1 SGHRS, CDR2 YFSETQ. This CDR3 contains 14 residues. Trimming took off 6 bases at V and 4 bases at J, with 13 bases between the two ends. CDR3 in amino acids: CASKNRAGTGELFF. Here the CDR3 DNA reads TGCGCCAGCAAGAACAGGGCCGGCACCGGGGAGCTGTTTTTT.

The genes are TRBV5-6 and TRBJ2-3; the D gene is possibly TRBD1 (6 bases). Germline CDR1 and CDR2: SGHDT and YYEEEE. The V and J ends lost 7 bases and 6 bases respectively, with 18 bases between them. This CDR3 has 14 amino acids. CDR3 nucleotides: TGTGCCAGCTATCCACAGGGTCATTTGGATACGCAGTATTTT. Translated, it gives CASYPQGHLDTQYF.

This clonotype was detected ten times or more. The V and J genes are TRBV27 and TRBJ1-2; 9 positions agree with TRBD1. V was pared by 6 bases and J by 4 bases, with 3 bases of the junction left unmatched. The CDR3 contains 13 residues. Per the germline V gene, CDR1 is MNHEY and CDR2 is SMNVEV (reference sequence). The CDR3 region is CASSRTGAYGYTF. CDR3 DNA sequence: TGTGCCAGCAGCCGGACAGGGGCCTATGGCTACACCTTC.

This clonotype was seen only a few times. V gene TRBV6-5 combines with J gene TRBJ2-2; TRBD1 aligns across 8 bases. The CDR3 sequence is 17 residues long. Germline loops: CDR1 MNHEY, CDR2 SVGAGI. V shed 1 base and J 2 bases; nucleotides not matched to a gene: 6. The CDR3 bases are TGTGCCAGCAGTTACTGGGGGACAGGACGAAACACCGGGGAGCTGTTTTTT. It translates to CASSYWGTGRNTGELFF.

The chain uses TRBV7-9 and TRBJ2-7, with 7 bases matching TRBD1. CDR3 size: 17 residues. CDR1 and CDR2 (germline): SEHNR, FQNEAQ (reference sequence). V was clipped by 1 base and J by 0 bases; unmatched bases: 9. The CDR3 is CASSLGPGQRFSYEQYF. Written as DNA, the CDR3 is TGTGCCAGCAGCTTAGGGCCGGGACAGAGGTTCTCCTACGAGCAGTACTTC.

This chain connects TRBV6-5 to TRBJ2-3; TRBD1 matches at 7 bases. CDR3 length: 15 amino acids. Germline V gene lookup returns CDR1 MNHEY and CDR2 SVGAGI. Trimming at V came to 0 bases and at J to 4 bases, leaving 4 bases not matched to a gene. CDR3 residues: CASSYSRDSPDTQYF. CDR3 DNA sequence: TGTGCCAGCAGTTACTCGAGGGACAGTCCAGATACGCAGTATTTT.

This clonotype showed up just a few times. One junction end does not reproduce the germline sequence, and a read error may be involved. The rearrangement joins TRBV12-3 or TRBV12-4 to TRBJ2-5, with 9 bases lining up with TRBD2. The CDR3 loop spans 15 amino acids. Here the CDR3 reads CASSVAGAGGETQYF. The CDR3 DNA sequence: TGTGCCAGCAGTGTAGCGGGGGCCGGTGGAGAGACCCAGTACTTC.

The chain uses TRBV7-9 and TRBJ1-1; D not certain. V shed 0 bases and J shed 4 bases, with 9 bases lying between them. Germline CDR1 and CDR2: SEHNR and FQNEAQ (reference sequence). CDR3 size: 14 residues. The CDR3 bases are TGTGCCAGCAGCTTAGCGTATATGAGCACTGAAGCTTTCTTT. This gives the protein CASSLAYMSTEAFF.

At least ten counts were recorded for this clonotype. V gene TRBV6-2 or TRBV6-3 combines with J gene TRBJ1-5; D perhaps matches TRBD1 (6 bases). In germline, CDR1 is MNHEY, CDR2 SVGEGT. The CDR3 is made up of 17 amino acids. Trimming took 6 bases from V and 3 from J, leaving 21 bases between them. Written as DNA, the CDR3 is TGTGCCAGCAGCTCCGCAGGCGGGGGGCACTTCAATCAGCCCCAGCATTTT. This encodes CASSSAGGGHFNQPQHF.

The chain has TRBV7-2 and TRBJ2-1; 9 bases align to TRBD2. The germline V gene has CDR1 SGHTA and CDR2 FQGNSA. Germline trimming cut 5 bases from V and 5 bases from J; bases unmatched to any gene: 7. The CDR3 is 15 amino acids. The CDR3 bases are TGTGCCAGCAGCATGAGCGGGGGGCACCACAATGAGCAGTTCTTC. Translating gives CASSMSGGHHNEQFF.

This chain links TRBV7-2 with TRBJ2-1, with TRBD1 as a possible D gene (5 bases). Germline CDR1 SGHTA, CDR2 FQGNSA. Trimming took 3 bases from V and 9 from J, leaving 9 bases between them. There are 12 residues in the CDR3. CDR3 DNA sequence: TGTGCCAGCAGCTTGCAGGGTCTTGAGCAGTTCTTC. This translates into CASSLQGLEQFF.

This clonotype was observed a handful of times. The chain couples TRBV5-1 to TRBJ1-1; D unclear. The CDR3 has 13 residues. Trimming removed 2 bases at V and 1 base at J, with 6 bases between. Germline loops: CDR1 SGHRS, CDR2 YFSETQ. The CDR3 bases are TGCGCCAGCAGCTTCAGGAAGAACACTGAAGCTTTCTTT. This sequence encodes CASSFRKNTEAFF.

The rearrangement links TRBV2 to TRBJ2-7; either TRBD1 or TRBD2 may supply D (5 bases each). Per germline, CDR1 SNHLY and CDR2 FYNNEI. Deletions cut 4 bases from V and 12 bases from J, with 13 bases between. The CDR3 runs to 11 residues. The CDR3 region is CASSVRGATYV. The CDR3 coding sequence is TGTGCCAGCAGTGTTCGAGGGGCGACGTACGTC.

This sequence joins TRBV18 and TRBJ1-2; possibly TRBD1 for D (5 bases). V was cut by 3 bases and J by 4 bases, with 9 bases left in between. The CDR3 is 13 amino acids. From germline, CDR1 is KGHSH and CDR2 LQKENI. Here the CDR3 reads CASSPQGTYGYTF. The CDR3 nucleotides read TGTGCCAGCTCACCCCAGGGTACCTATGGCTACACCTTC.

This clonotype turned up a few times. The CDR3 spells CASSPSQVAVVHEQYF. The CDR3 DNA is TGTGCCAGCAGTCCATCACAGGTGGCGGTCGTCCACGAGCAGTACTTC. This chain links TRBV27 with TRBJ2-7; D possibly corresponds to TRBD1 (5 bases). The CDR3 runs 16 residues. Germline CDR1 and CDR2: MNHEY and SMNVEV (reference sequence). The germline V and J ends were trimmed by 5 bases and 5 bases, with 22 bases remaining between them.

This clonotype was found a few times. The chain is built from TRBV10-3 and TRBJ2-7; possible D gene TRBD2, 6 bases. V was trimmed by 6 bases and J by 5 bases, leaving 17 bases between them. The germline V gene encodes CDR1 ENHRY and CDR2 SYGVKD. The CDR3 contains 14 residues. CDR3 DNA: TGTGCCATCAGCGACCTGGGACTTATGGACGAGCAGTACTTC. Its translation is CAISDLGLMDEQYF.